One and the same sample provided the 12 T cell receptor beta chains below, sequenced in a study of T cells in Graves' hyperthyroidism and ophthalmopathy (dated by TCRdb to between 2018 and 2021). The library was prepared using multiplex PCR. These reads were obtained on an Illumina HiSeq 2000. The TCR beta CDR3 regions were amplified from RNA transcripts. For the first round of RT-PCR on the TCR CDR3, the HTBI primer set was used together with the Qiagen OneStep RT-PCR kit. TCRdb reanalyzed the raw reads on its own, using fastp at Q25 for trimming and MiXCR for clone calling, and kept in-frame beta chains. Rows matching on CDR3 protein sequence are summarized as one entry with the most common DNA and genes. This sample comprises 350,000 or so distinct CDR3 sequences, roughly a fifth of them detected only once. Together, the top ten hold around 50% of the sample. Sequencing used blood. The source of these receptors is a woman aged 50 to 60 with Graves' hyperthyroidism.

This clonotype was observed at least ten times. The rearrangement links TRBV6-1 to TRBJ1-2; TRBD1 matches at 9 bases. Per the germline V gene, CDR1 is MNHNS and CDR2 is SASEGT. The CDR3 contains 14 residues. The ends lost 9 bases at V and 8 bases at J; junction bases unmatched: 13. The CDR3 DNA follows: TGTGCCAGTAGTCCCGGGACAGGGACCGGCGGCTACACCTTC. It codes for CASSPGTGTGGYTF.

This rearrangement joins TRBV10-3 to TRBJ2-1; no definite D call. V dropped 2 bases and J dropped 7 bases, with 6 bases sitting between them. There are 12 residues in the CDR3. Germline values: CDR1 ENHRY, CDR2 SYGVKD. The CDR3 loop is CAISEGRNEQFF. CDR3 nucleotide sequence: TGTGCCATCAGTGAGGGTCGGAATGAGCAGTTCTTC.

This clonotype showed up many times. This chain joins TRBV12-3 or TRBV12-4 and TRBJ2-1; 11 nucleotides align to TRBD2. The CDR3 runs to 16 residues. V shed 4 bases, J shed 5 bases, and the junction held 7 bases outside the gene matches. CDR3 protein: CASSSRLAGRHNEQFF. CDR3 coding DNA: TGTGCCAGCAGTTCGAGACTAGCGGGACGCCACAATGAGCAGTTCTTC.

This clonotype was found a few times. The chain joins TRBV20-1 to TRBJ2-6; no firm D call. V was pared by 6 bases and J by 4 bases, with 10 bases between. CDR1 DFQATT and CDR2 SNEGSKA come from the germline V gene (reference sequence). This CDR3 is 13 amino acids long. In DNA form, the CDR3 reads TGCAGTGCAGATACATGGGGGGCCAACGTCCTGACTTTC. It codes for CSADTWGANVLTF.

This clonotype was observed at least ten times. The chain combines TRBV12-3 or TRBV12-4 with TRBJ2-5; possible D gene TRBD1, 5 bases. The germline V and J ends were trimmed by 3 bases and 4 bases, with 9 bases remaining between them. The CDR3 consists of 13 residues. The CDR3 coding sequence is TGTGCCAGCAGTTTGCCAGGGTCAGAGACCCAGTACTTC. This codes for CASSLPGSETQYF.

The table lists this clonotype with many counts. The chain recombines TRBV12-3 or TRBV12-4 with TRBJ1-2, with 7 bases lining up with TRBD1. Unmatched junction bases numbered 7, after V lost 4 bases and J lost 8 bases. CDR3 length equals 13 residues. For the CDR3, the DNA is TGTGCCAGCAGTTCGTACAGGGGATCAGGCTACACCTTC. Translation gives CASSSYRGSGYTF.

The chain uses TRBV28 and TRBJ1-6, with TRBD1 as a possible D gene (6 bases). With 11 bases removed from V and 5 bases from J, the gap between germline ends came to 16 bases. Germline V gene data show CDR1 as MDHEN and CDR2 as SYDVKM. The length of the CDR3 is 14 residues. CDR3 loop: CAPLGGPDNSPLHF. The CDR3 bases are TGTGCCCCCCTGGGGGGGCCCGATAATTCACCCCTCCACTTT.

Comment on this clonotype: A read error may produce the germline difference seen at one junction end. The rearrangement links TRBV7-7 to TRBJ2-3, with TRBD2 matching 8 bases. This CDR3 region has 15 residues. CDR1 and CDR2 (germline): SSHAT, FNYEAQ (reference sequence). CDR3 residues: CASSSGGTREDTQYF. CDR3 in DNA: TGTGCTAGCAGCTCAGGAGGGACTAGGGAAGATACGCAGTATTTT.

This clonotype occurred many times. The CDR3 here is CASSVSQGSETQYF. CDR3 nucleotides: TGTGCCAGCAGCGTGAGTCAGGGGTCAGAGACCCAGTACTTC. The chain carries TRBV9 and TRBJ2-5; tentatively, D is TRBD1 (6 bases). The CDR3 has 14 amino acids. V lost 2 bases and J 4 bases, leaving 12 bases between the germline ends. CDR1 and CDR2 (germline): SGDLS, YYNGEE.

This clonotype was seen more than once but under ten times. The V call is TRBV20-1, the J call TRBJ2-1; D remains unclear. Germline V gene lookup returns CDR1 DFQATT and CDR2 SNEGSKA (reference sequence). The ends were cut back, 2 bases at V and 10 bases at J, with 6 bases in the middle. This CDR3 region has 10 residues. The CDR3 region is CSARREEQFF. The DNA of the CDR3 is TGCAGTGCTAGAAGGGAAGAGCAGTTCTTC.

This clonotype was seen at least ten times. The chain links TRBV28 to TRBJ2-7; no reliable D call. The CDR3 runs 13 residues. Germline V lookup: CDR1 MDHEN, CDR2 SYDVKM. Trimming removed 2 bases at V and 6 bases at J, with 11 bases between. In DNA, the CDR3 is TGTGCCAGCAGTTTACGGTCCCCGGCCGAGCAGTACTTC. The encoded protein is CASSLRSPAEQYF.

Only a few counts were recorded for this clonotype. The rearrangement joins TRBV20-1 to TRBJ2-5, with 7 positions matching TRBD2. Germline V gene sequence: CDR1 DFQATT, CDR2 SNEGSKA (reference sequence). This CDR3 comprises 14 residues. The V segment lost 0 bases and the J segment 4 bases; nucleotides outside the gene matches: 5. The CDR3 DNA sequence: TGCAGTGCTAGAGATGGGGAGGGCGGAGAGACCCAGTACTTC. Its translation: CSARDGEGGETQYF.